Listed here is a single TCR beta chain. The antigen remains undetermined. This sample was taken from a study of T-cell reconstitution after alpha-beta-depleted transplantation in children. Findings and limits, study-wide: Newly generated T cells supplied most T-cell counts and diversity one year post-transplant. Recipient T cells and thymic progenitors that survived gave rise to the high TCRbeta diversity observed at day 60 in some patients.

V lost 3 bases and J 1 base, leaving 15 bases between the germline ends. This CDR3 has 15 amino acids. CDR1 and CDR2 (germline): GTSNPN, SVGIG (reference sequence). Unique molecular identifiers were incorporated during preparation of the TCRbeta library. TCRdb re-derived calls from the PCR reads in MiXCR, one entry per CDR3 protein. The sample has about 210,000 distinct CDR3 sequences, around a sixth seen once. The sequencing used PBMCs, mostly from graft donor cells, collected 360 days after TCRalphabeta/CD19-depleted stem cell transplant. This TCR was sampled from a male patient under 10 years old who had a stem cell transplant for acute lymphoblastic leukemia, so the T cells may come from the graft donor. The rearrangement uses TRBV30 and TRBJ1-1, with D uncertain. For the CDR3, the DNA is TGTGCCTGGAGGGGCTGGGGAGGTAAGAACACTGAAGCTTTCTTT. It specifies CAWRGWGGKNTEAFF.